Shown below are 12 T cell receptor beta chains from a single sample sequenced in a study of CD8 T cells in ankylosing spondylitis. Whole-study findings and limits: Ankylosing spondylitis blood appeared to carry a characteristic TCR beta motif of roughly 8 highly homologous variants.

Their recognized antigens are unknown. TCRdb used MiXCR to reprocess the 5' RACE reads, holding one entry per CDR3 protein. In the table there are around 450,000 distinct CDR3 sequences, around 26% of which are singletons. The sequenced sample consisted of blood, either unsorted or a sorted T cell fraction (not recorded which). The source of these receptors is a male donor with ankylosing spondylitis.

The J gene is TRBJ2-7, the V gene TRBV7-8; no definite D call. The CDR3 contains 12 residues. The V and J ends lost 5 bases and 0 bases respectively, with 5 bases between them. The germline CDR1 and CDR2 sequences are SGHVS and FQNEAQ. The CDR3 region has the DNA TGTGCCAGCAGCCAGACCTCCTACGAGCAGTACGTC. Encoded protein: CASSQTSYEQYV.

The genes are TRBV30 and TRBJ1-2; 7 bases are shared with TRBD1. The CDR3 has 11 residues. From germline, CDR1 is GTSNPN and CDR2 SVGIG (reference sequence). V shed 5 bases, J shed 6 bases, and the junction held 3 bases outside the gene matches. The CDR3 DNA sequence: TGTGCCTGGGCCAGGGGGGATGGCTACACCTTC. Residues: CAWARGDGYTF.

This clonotype has just a few counts. The chain recombines TRBV6-2 or TRBV6-3 with TRBJ2-7, with D unresolved. Germline V gene sequence: CDR1 MNHEY, CDR2 SVGEGT. V was cut by 2 bases and J by 3 bases, with 8 bases left in between. This CDR3 contains 13 residues. Here the CDR3 reads CASSYEQYYEQYF. The CDR3 nucleotides read TGTGCCAGCAGTTACGAACAGTACTACGAGCAGTACTTC.

The chain recombines TRBV15 with TRBJ1-5; D might be TRBD1 (5 bases). CDR1 LNHNV and CDR2 YYDKDF come from the germline V gene (reference sequence). This CDR3 spans 16 amino acids. Trimming cost V 0 bases and J 0 bases, with 9 bases left between them. The CDR3 is CATSRDLTVSNQPQHF. Written as DNA, the CDR3 is TGTGCCACCAGCAGAGATTTGACAGTTAGCAATCAGCCCCAGCATTTT. Variable domain in full (rest from reference TRBV15 and TRBJ1-5): DAMVIQNPRYQVTQFGKPVTLSCSQTLNHNVMYWYQQKSSQAPKLLFHYYDKDFNNEADTPDNFQSRRPNTSFCFLDIRSPGLGDTAMYLCATSRDLTVSNQPQHFGDGTRLSIL.

The chain combines TRBV20-1 with TRBJ2-1; D unresolved. The germline CDR1 and CDR2 sequences are DFQATT and SNEGSKA (reference sequence). Between the trimmed V and J ends, which lost 1 base and 4 bases, there was a span of 17 bases. CDR3 size: 16 residues. CDR3 amino acids: CSARGYESRVYNEQFF. The CDR3 coding sequence is TGCAGTGCTAGAGGGTATGAGAGCCGGGTATACAATGAGCAGTTCTTC.

The chain combines TRBV29-1 with TRBJ1-1; 12 bases are a match to TRBD1. This CDR3 is built from 18 residues. The V and J ends lost 7 bases and 0 bases, in that order; junction bases with no gene match: 15. CDR1 is SQVTM, CDR2 ANQGSEA, per germline. CDR3 residues: CSGGQGAKSTYMNTEAFF. The CDR3 DNA reads TGCAGCGGGGGACAGGGGGCTAAAAGCACATACATGAACACTGAAGCTTTCTTT.

The chain uses TRBV11-2 and TRBJ2-5; 12 bases match TRBD2. The CDR3 consists of 15 residues. Germline loops: CDR1 SGHAT, CDR2 FQNNGV. V lost 6 bases to trimming and J lost 4 bases; unmatched junction nucleotides: 6. The CDR3 here is CASSQMGLAGETQYF. CDR3 bases: TGTGCCAGCAGTCAGATGGGACTAGCGGGAGAGACCCAGTACTTC.

The V and J genes are TRBV9 and TRBJ2-3; D not certain. Looked up from germline, CDR1 is SGDLS and CDR2 is YYNGEE. V was shortened by 2 bases and J by 6 bases, with 13 bases between the two germline ends. The CDR3 consists of 14 residues. CDR3 amino acids: CASSVQLPGDTQYF. The DNA for the CDR3 is TGTGCCAGCAGCGTCCAACTGCCCGGGGATACGCAGTATTTT.

This clonotype appeared a few times. The chain employs TRBV12-3 or TRBV12-4 and TRBJ2-5, with D perhaps matching TRBD1 (6 bases). Deletions cut 1 base from V and 2 bases from J, with 11 bases between. The CDR3 has 15 amino acids. CDR3 residues: CASSLGFGQQETQYF. CDR3 nucleotide sequence: TGTGCCAGCAGTTTAGGGTTCGGACAGCAAGAGACCCAGTACTTC.

This clonotype was seen a few times. The chain recombines TRBV20-1 with TRBJ2-3, with 12 bases matching TRBD2. Germline trimming cut 6 bases from V and 3 bases from J; bases unmatched to any gene: 10. The germline CDR1 and CDR2 sequences are DFQATT and SNEGSKA (reference sequence). The length of the CDR3 is 16 residues. CDR3 nucleotide sequence: TGCAGTGCCCAGGGACTAGCGGGTGCGGCTACAGATACGCAGTATTTT. Its protein product is CSAQGLAGAATDTQYF.

V and J are TRBV4-2 and TRBJ2-1, with 10 bases lining up with TRBD2. Looked up from germline, CDR1 is LGHNA and CDR2 is YNFKEQ. The V and J ends lost 7 bases and 4 bases, in that order; junction bases with no gene match: 7. The length of the CDR3 is 15 residues. The CDR3 coding sequence is TGTGCCAGCACACCTAGCGGGAGTTCATACAATGAGCAGTTCTTC. It codes for CASTPSGSSYNEQFF.

This clonotype was found a few times. The chain has TRBV11-3 and TRBJ2-1, with TRBD1 identical over 10 bases. The CDR3 runs 15 residues. Germline V gene data show CDR1 as SGHNT and CDR2 as YENEEA. Trimming took 5 bases from V and 8 from J; bases not matched to a gene: 9. The chain's CDR3 is CASSHGQGETDEQFF. The CDR3, as DNA: TGTGCCAGCAGCCACGGACAGGGGGAAACAGATGAGCAGTTCTTC.